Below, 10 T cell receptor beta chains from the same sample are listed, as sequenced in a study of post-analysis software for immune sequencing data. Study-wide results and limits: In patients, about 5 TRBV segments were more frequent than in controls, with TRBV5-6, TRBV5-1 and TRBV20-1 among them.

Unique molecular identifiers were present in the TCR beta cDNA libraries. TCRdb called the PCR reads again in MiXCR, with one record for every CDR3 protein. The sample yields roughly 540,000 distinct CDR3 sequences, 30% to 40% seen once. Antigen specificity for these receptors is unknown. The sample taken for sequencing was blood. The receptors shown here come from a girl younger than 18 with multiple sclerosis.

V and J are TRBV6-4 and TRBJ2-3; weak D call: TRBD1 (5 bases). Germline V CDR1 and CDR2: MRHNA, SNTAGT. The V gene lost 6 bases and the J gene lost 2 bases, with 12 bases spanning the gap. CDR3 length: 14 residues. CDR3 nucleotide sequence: TGTGCCAGCAGCGCAGGGCCTAACACAGATACGCAGTATTTT. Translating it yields CASSAGPNTDTQYF.

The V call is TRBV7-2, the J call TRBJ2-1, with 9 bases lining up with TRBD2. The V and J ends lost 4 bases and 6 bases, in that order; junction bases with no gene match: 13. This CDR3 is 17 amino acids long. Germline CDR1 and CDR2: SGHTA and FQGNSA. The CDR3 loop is CASSSPASAGGLNEQFF. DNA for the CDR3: TGTGCCAGCAGCTCTCCCGCCTCCGCGGGGGGGCTCAATGAGCAGTTCTTC.

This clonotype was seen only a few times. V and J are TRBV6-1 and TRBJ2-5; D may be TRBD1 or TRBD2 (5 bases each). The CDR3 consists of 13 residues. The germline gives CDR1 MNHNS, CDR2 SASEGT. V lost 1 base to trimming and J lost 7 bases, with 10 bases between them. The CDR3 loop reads CASSEGKGTTQYF. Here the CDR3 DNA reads TGTGCCAGCAGTGAAGGAAAGGGGACGACCCAGTACTTC.

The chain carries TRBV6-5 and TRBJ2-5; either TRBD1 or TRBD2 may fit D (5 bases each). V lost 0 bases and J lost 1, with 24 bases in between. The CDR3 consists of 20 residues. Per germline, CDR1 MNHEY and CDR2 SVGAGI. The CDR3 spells CASSYSKVAQSGAGQETQYF. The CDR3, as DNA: TGTGCCAGCAGTTACTCGAAGGTGGCTCAAAGTGGGGCGGGCCAAGAGACCCAGTACTTC.

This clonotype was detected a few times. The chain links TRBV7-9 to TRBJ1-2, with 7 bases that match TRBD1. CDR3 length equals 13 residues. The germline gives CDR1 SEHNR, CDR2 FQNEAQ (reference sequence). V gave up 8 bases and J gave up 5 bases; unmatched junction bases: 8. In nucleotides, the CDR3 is TGTGCCAGCCAGGGGGGGCGCGGGTATGGCTACACCTTC. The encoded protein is CASQGGRGYGYTF.

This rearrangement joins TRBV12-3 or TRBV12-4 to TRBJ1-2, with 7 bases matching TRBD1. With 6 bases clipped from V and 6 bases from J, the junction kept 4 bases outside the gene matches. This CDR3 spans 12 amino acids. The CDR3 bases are TGTGCCAGCAGGGAAACAGGGGATGGCTACACCTTC. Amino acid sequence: CASRETGDGYTF.

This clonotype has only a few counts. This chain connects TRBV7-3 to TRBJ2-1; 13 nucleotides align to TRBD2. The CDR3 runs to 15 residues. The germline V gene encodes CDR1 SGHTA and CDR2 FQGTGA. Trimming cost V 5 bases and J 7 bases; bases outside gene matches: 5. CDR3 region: CASSLLAGGANEQFF. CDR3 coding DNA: TGTGCCAGCAGCCTACTAGCGGGGGGGGCAAATGAGCAGTTCTTC.

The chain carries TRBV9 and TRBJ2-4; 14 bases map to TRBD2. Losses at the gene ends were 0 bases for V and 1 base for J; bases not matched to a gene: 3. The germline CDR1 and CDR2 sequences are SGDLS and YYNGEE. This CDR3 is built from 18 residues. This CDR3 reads CASSVGLAGGHAKNIQYF. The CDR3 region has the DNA TGTGCCAGCAGCGTAGGACTAGCGGGGGGGCATGCCAAAAACATTCAGTACTTC.

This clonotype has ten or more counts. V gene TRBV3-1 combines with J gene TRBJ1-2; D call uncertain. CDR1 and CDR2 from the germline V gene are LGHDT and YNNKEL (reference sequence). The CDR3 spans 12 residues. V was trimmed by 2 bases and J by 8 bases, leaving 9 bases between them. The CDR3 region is CASSQSGNGYTF. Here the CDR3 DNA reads TGTGCCAGCAGCCAATCGGGTAACGGCTACACCTTC. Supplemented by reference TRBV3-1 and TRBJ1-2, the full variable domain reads DTAVSQTPKYLVTQMGNDKSIKCEQNLGHDTMYWYKQDSKKFLKIMFSYNNKELIINETVPNRFSPKSPDKAHLNLHINSLELGDSAVYFCASSQSGNGYTFGSGTRLTVV.

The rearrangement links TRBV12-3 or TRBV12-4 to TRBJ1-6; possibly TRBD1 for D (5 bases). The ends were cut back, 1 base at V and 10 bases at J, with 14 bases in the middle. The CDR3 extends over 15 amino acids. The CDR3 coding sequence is TGTGCCAGCAGTTTAGATGAGGGGTTTAACTCACCCCTCCACTTT. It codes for CASSLDEGFNSPLHF.